The subject of this entry is one T cell receptor (beta chain). The source of the sample is a study of tumor and adjacent non-tumor tissue in lung cancer. The template was RNA from unsorted bulk tissue. Distant lung tissue was collected more than 3 cm away from the tumor edge. Germline CDR1 reads SQVTM; CDR2 reads ANQGSEA. CDR3 length: 12 residues. A modified ARM-PCR protocol with three rounds of nested PCR amplified TCRbeta. TCRdb called the multiplex PCR reads again in MiXCR, with one record for every CDR3 protein. Of some 51,000 distinct CDR3 sequences listed, about 68% are singletons. The receptor was isolated from a woman between 65 and 79 years old with non-small cell lung cancer. The sample consisted of distant non-tumor lung tissue. V gene TRBV29-1 combines with J gene TRBJ1-2; tentatively, D is TRBD1 (5 bases). CDR3 in DNA: TGCGGCGCTGGAGGGGCTGCCTATGGCTACACCTTC. It is translated as CGAGGAAYGYTF.